These 18 T cell receptor beta chains were all obtained from the same sample, sequenced in a study of shared clonotypes between healthy human individuals. Assay used: immunoSEQ multiplex PCR; TCRdb lists only in-frame clones, some missing. The sample holds around 2,000,000 clones, roughly 94% seen once. Sequenced input: naive CD4+ T cells sorted from blood. Subset specified: CD45RA+ positively selected. The source of these receptors is a man aged 18 to 29 in good health.

This chain uses TRBV27 with TRBJ1-2, with no clear D. Looked up from germline, CDR1 is MNHEY and CDR2 is SMNVEV (reference sequence). Trimming took 3 bases from V and 0 from J, leaving 11 bases between them. This CDR3 comprises 15 residues. In nucleotides, the CDR3 is TGTGCCAGCAGTTTGCTCCCAAAGGCTAACTATGGCTACACCTTC. The encoded protein is CASSLLPKANYGYTF.

The chain combines TRBV11-2 with TRBJ1-6; TRBD1 is a possible D gene (5 bases). CDR3 length equals 17 residues. V was cut by 2 bases and J by 0 bases, with 11 bases left in between. The germline CDR1 and CDR2 sequences are SGHAT and FQNNGV. CDR3 amino acids: CASSLISGSSYNSPLHF. CDR3 sequence (DNA): TGTGCCAGCAGCTTAATTTCAGGGAGCTCCTATAATTCACCCCTCCACTTT.

The V and J genes are TRBV25-1 and TRBJ1-2; the match to TRBD1 covers 7 bases. V trimming: 6 bases; J trimming: 1 base; junction bases outside the gene matches: 2. In germline, CDR1 is MGHDK, CDR2 SYGVNS. This CDR3 has 13 residues. The CDR3 DNA is TGTGCCAGCAGCCGGGACAGTAACTATGGCTACACCTTC. Translating it yields CASSRDSNYGYTF.

This clone was observed a single time. The chain has TRBV18 and TRBJ1-4; D remains unclear. This CDR3 is built from 14 residues. Germline loops: CDR1 KGHSH, CDR2 LQKENI. The V and J ends lost 4 bases and 1 base respectively, with 7 bases between them. The chain's CDR3 is CASSRGITNEKLFF. The CDR3 DNA follows: TGTGCCAGCTCACGGGGTATAACTAATGAAAAACTGTTTTTT.

J is TRBJ2-7 and V is TRBV6-1; weak D call: TRBD1 (5 bases). Trimming left V 2 bases short and J 4 bases short, with 9 bases between. The CDR3 sequence is 13 residues long. Looked up from germline, CDR1 is MNHNS and CDR2 is SASEGT. The CDR3 sequence: CASSEKGVYEQYF. In DNA form, the CDR3 reads TGTGCCAGCAGTGAAAAAGGGGTATACGAGCAGTACTTC.

The genes are TRBV6-6 and TRBJ1-2; the D gene is possibly TRBD1 (5 bases). CDR1 MNHNY and CDR2 SVGAGI come from the germline V gene (reference sequence). The CDR3 is 12 residues long. Trimming took off 6 bases at V and 5 bases at J, with 10 bases between the two ends. The CDR3 is CASSTRQYGYTF. CDR3 nucleotides: TGTGCCAGCAGCACACGACAGTATGGCTACACCTTC.

This chain links TRBV7-2 with TRBJ2-5, with 7 bases that match TRBD2. The V and J ends lost 1 base and 5 bases, in that order; junction bases with no gene match: 7. From germline, CDR1 is SGHTA and CDR2 FQGNSA. CDR3 length equals 15 residues. The CDR3 coding sequence is TGTGCCAGCAGCTTAGTAACTAGCGTCTATGAGACCCAGTACTTC. It specifies CASSLVTSVYETQYF.

The CDR3 sequence: CAWSVQALGTGELFF. The CDR3 region has the DNA TGTGCCTGGAGTGTACAGGCTCTGGGCACCGGGGAGCTGTTTTTT. The rearrangement joins TRBV30 to TRBJ2-2, with D perhaps TRBD1 (5 bases). V was shortened by 0 bases and J by 4 bases, with 12 bases between the two germline ends. The germline V gene has CDR1 GTSNPN and CDR2 SVGIG (reference sequence). This CDR3 contains 15 residues.

In its sample, this clone was seen once. The rearrangement joins TRBV5-6 to TRBJ2-2; 8 bases agree with TRBD1. The CDR3 length is 17 residues. Germline V gene lookup returns CDR1 SGHDT and CDR2 YYEEEE. Trimming removed 2 bases from V and 3 bases from J; junction bases left unmatched: 9. The CDR3 sequence is CASSLTPQTGDTGELFF. CDR3 nucleotide sequence: TGTGCCAGCAGCTTAACCCCACAGACAGGGGACACCGGGGAGCTGTTTTTT.

The V call is TRBV21-1, the J call TRBJ2-7; the D segment call TRBD2 is taken from the table without a DNA check. TRBV21-1 is an annotated pseudogene. This CDR3 contains 16 residues. The CDR3 nucleotides read TGTGCCAGCAGCAAAGTTGTCCTAGCGCCCTCCTACGAGCAGTACTTC. Translation gives CASSKVVLAPSYEQYF.

The gene calls are TRBV28 and TRBJ1-6; D uncertain. V lost 4 bases to trimming and J lost 5 bases, with 9 bases between them. The CDR3 has 14 residues. Germline lookup yields CDR1 MDHEN and CDR2 SYDVKM. This chain's CDR3 is CASSSQPNNSPLHF. In DNA, the CDR3 is TGTGCCAGCAGTTCTCAGCCTAATAATTCACCCCTCCACTTT.

The rearrangement joins TRBV9 to TRBJ2-1; the D gene is possibly TRBD2 (6 bases). V shed 5 bases and J shed 4 bases, with 10 bases lying between them. The CDR3 has 13 residues. Looked up from germline, CDR1 is SGDLS and CDR2 is YYNGEE. The CDR3 is CASSGDFYNEQFF. The CDR3 DNA follows: TGTGCCAGCAGTGGGGACTTTTACAATGAGCAGTTCTTC.

The V gene is TRBV29-1, the J gene TRBJ1-1, with D unresolved. Trimming pared 4 bases from V and 4 bases from J, leaving 13 bases between. The CDR3 has 13 residues. Germline-derived CDR1 and CDR2 are SQVTM and ANQGSEA. The CDR3 DNA is TGCAGCGTTGTGAAGGGCTACGGCACTGAAGCTTTCTTT. It translates to CSVVKGYGTEAFF.

The chain couples TRBV25-1 to TRBJ2-1, with unresolved D. Trimming cost V 6 bases and J 2 bases, with 8 bases left between them. Germline V gene data show CDR1 as MGHDK and CDR2 as SYGVNS. This CDR3 is 13 amino acids long. The CDR3 sequence: CASSVATYNEQFF. CDR3 DNA: TGTGCCAGCAGCGTTGCCACCTACAATGAGCAGTTCTTC.

The chain couples TRBV21-1 to TRBJ2-1; TRBD2 is the table's D call, not checked against the DNA. TRBV21-1 is described as a pseudogene. CDR3 size: 18 residues. The CDR3 spells CASSKAKVAGTPYNEQFF. The CDR3 nucleotides are TGTGCCAGCAGCAAAGCTAAGGTAGCGGGGACCCCCTACAATGAGCAGTTCTTC.

V gene TRBV4-3 combines with J gene TRBJ1-3; no clear D. Trimming pared 1 base from V and 0 bases from J, leaving 4 bases between. CDR3 length equals 14 residues. Germline CDR1 LGHNA, CDR2 YSLEER. The CDR3: CASSQGNSGNTIYF. The CDR3 nucleotides are TGCGCCAGCAGCCAAGGAAACTCTGGAAACACCATATATTTT.

The chain employs TRBV7-2 and TRBJ2-3; TRBD2 might be the D (5 bases). The length of the CDR3 is 14 residues. Trimming stripped 5 bases from V and 5 bases from J, with 14 bases between. The V gene's germline CDR1 is SGHTA and CDR2 FQGNSA. The CDR3 DNA reads TGTGCCAGCAGCATTTTAGCAGGAGGAGATACGCAGTATTTT. It specifies CASSILAGGDTQYF.

The rearrangement uses TRBV6-6 and TRBJ1-2; unclear D gene. The germline V gene encodes CDR1 MNHNY and CDR2 SVGAGI (reference sequence). CDR3 length: 14 residues. V gave up 2 bases and J gave up 5 bases, with 12 bases separating them. CDR3: CASSYPSGVYGYTF. CDR3 coding DNA: TGTGCCAGCAGTTACCCGAGTGGGGTTTATGGCTACACCTTC.